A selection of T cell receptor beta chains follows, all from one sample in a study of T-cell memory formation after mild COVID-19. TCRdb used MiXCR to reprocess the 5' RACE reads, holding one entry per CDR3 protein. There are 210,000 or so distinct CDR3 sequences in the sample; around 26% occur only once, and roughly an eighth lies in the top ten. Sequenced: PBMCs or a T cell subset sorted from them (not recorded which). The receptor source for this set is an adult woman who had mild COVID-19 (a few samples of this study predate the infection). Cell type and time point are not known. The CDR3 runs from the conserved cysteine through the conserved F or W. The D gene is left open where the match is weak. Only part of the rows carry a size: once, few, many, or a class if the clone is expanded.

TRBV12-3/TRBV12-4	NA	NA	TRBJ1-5	TGTGCCAGCAGGTCCAGGACCCTCAATCAGCCCCAGCATTTT	CASRSRTLNQPQHF
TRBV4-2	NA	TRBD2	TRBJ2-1	TGTGCCAGCAGCTCCAAGCGGGGAGACTACAATGAGCAGTTCTTC	CASSSKRGDYNEQFF
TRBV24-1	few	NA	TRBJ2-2	TGTGCCACCAGTGATTTAAGCCAGGGATTCACCGGGGAGCTGTTTTTT	CATSDLSQGFTGELFF
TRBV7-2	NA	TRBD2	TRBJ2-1	TGTGCCAGCAGCTCGGGACTAGCGGGAGGGGAGCAGTTCTTC	CASSSGLAGGEQFF
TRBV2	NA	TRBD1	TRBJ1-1	TGTGCCAGCAGTACGGAAGAAACCGGGACAGGGGGCTTCTTTGAAGCTTTCTTT	CASSTEETGTGGFFEAFF
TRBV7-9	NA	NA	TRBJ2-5	TGTGCCAGCAGCCGAGGTGATCGGTTTGAACAAGAGACCCAGTACTTC	CASSRGDRFEQETQYF
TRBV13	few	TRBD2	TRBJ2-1	TGTGCCAGCAGCGCCCTAGCGGGAGGGCCGGGCCATGAGCAGTTCTTC	CASSALAGGPGHEQFF
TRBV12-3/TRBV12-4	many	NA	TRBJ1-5	TGTGCCAGCAGCTTCGGGAGCAATCAGCCCCAGCATTTT	CASSFGSNQPQHF
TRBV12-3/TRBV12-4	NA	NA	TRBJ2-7	TGTGCCAGCAGTTTAGCAAGGTACGCCGGGAGCGACTACGAGCAGTACTTC	CASSLARYAGSDYEQYF
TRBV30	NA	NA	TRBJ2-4	TGTGCCTGGAGTGCAGCGGACCTGGGTATTCAGTACTTC	CAWSAADLGIQYF
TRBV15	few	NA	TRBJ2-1	TGTGCCACGGGGTCGGCTAGTCGTTGGAACAATGAGCAGTTCTTC	CATGSASRWNNEQFF
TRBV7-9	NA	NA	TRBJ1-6	TGTGCCAGCAGCTTGAAGGGGAATTCACCCCTCCACTTT	CASSLKGNSPLHF
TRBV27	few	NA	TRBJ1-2	TGTGCCAGCAGTTCCCCACTCCGGGGCCGACTGGGCTACACCTTC	CASSSPLRGRLGYTF
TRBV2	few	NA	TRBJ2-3	TGTGCCAGCAGTGAACACAGGAGCACAGATACGCAGTATTTT	CASSEHRSTDTQYF
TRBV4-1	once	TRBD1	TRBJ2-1	TGCGCCAGCAGCCAAGAGAGGACAGGGGTGGGTGAGCAGTTCTTC	CASSQERTGVGEQFF
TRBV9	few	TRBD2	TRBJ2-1	TGTGCCAGCAGCGCCGGTAGCGGGAGGAAGGGAAATGAGCAGTTCTTC	CASSAGSGRKGNEQFF
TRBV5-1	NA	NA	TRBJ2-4	TGCGCCAGCAGCCCCAGACAGCCCCGCGGAAACATTCAGTACTTC	CASSPRQPRGNIQYF
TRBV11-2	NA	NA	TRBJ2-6	TGTGCCGCCAGCCCCTCTGGGGCCAACGTCCTGACTTTC	CAASPSGANVLTF
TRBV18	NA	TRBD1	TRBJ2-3	TGTGCCAGCTCACATGTGACAGGGGACACAGATACGCAGTATTTT	CASSHVTGDTDTQYF
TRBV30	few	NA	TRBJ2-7	TGTGCCTGGAGTATCGGGGACCACCAGTACTTC	CAWSIGDHQYF
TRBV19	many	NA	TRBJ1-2	TGTGCCAGTAGTGAACGGCTGAGGACTAACTATGGCTACACCTTC	CASSERLRTNYGYTF
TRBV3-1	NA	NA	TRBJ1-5	TGTGCCAGCAGCCAGGGGGCAGGACAGCCCCAGCATTTT	CASSQGAGQPQHF
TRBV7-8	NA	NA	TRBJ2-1	TGTGCCAGCAGCTTAGTGGCCGGGGCGAGCTCCTACAATGAGCAGTTCTTC	CASSLVAGASSYNEQFF
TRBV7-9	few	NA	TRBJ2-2	TGTGCCAGCATCTTGGACACCGGGGAGCTGTTTTTT	CASILDTGELFF
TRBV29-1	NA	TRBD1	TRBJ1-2	TGCAGCGTAGGGACAGGGCGCGGCTACACCTTC	CSVGTGRGYTF
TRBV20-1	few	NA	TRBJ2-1	TGCAGTGCTAGAGGGCAAGCGTCCTACAATGAGCAGTTCTTC	CSARGQASYNEQFF
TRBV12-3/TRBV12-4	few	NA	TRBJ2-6	TGTGCCAGCAGGGCAGGGTCTGGGGCCAACGTCCTGACTTTC	CASRAGSGANVLTF
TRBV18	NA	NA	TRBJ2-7	TGTGCCAGCTCACGTACCACCGTACAGAGCTCCTACGAGCAGTACTTC	CASSRTTVQSSYEQYF
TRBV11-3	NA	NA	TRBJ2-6	TGTGCCACCTTGACAGGGGCCAACGTCCTGACTTTC	CATLTGANVLTF
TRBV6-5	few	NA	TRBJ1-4	TGTGCCAGCAGTTACTCGATAGAGGGGACGATCAATGAAAAACTGTTTTTT	CASSYSIEGTINEKLFF
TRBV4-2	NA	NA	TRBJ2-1	TGTGCCAGCAGCCAAGATGGGCTCAGACGGAGCTACAATGAGCAGTTCTTC	CASSQDGLRRSYNEQFF
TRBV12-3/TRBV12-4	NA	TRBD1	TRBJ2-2	TGTGCCAGCGAGACAGGGGCAGTTCCCCGGGAGCTGTTTTTT	CASETGAVPRELFF
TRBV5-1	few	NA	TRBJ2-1	TGCGCCAGCAGCTCTTCCTACAGGGCCAACAATGAGCAGTTCTTC	CASSSSYRANNEQFF
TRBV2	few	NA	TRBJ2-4	TGTGCCAGCAGTGATCCAGGGGATAGAGCCAAAAACATTCAGTACTTC	CASSDPGDRAKNIQYF
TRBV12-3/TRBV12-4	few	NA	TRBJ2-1	TGTGCCAGCAGTGCGCGCAGGGAGGCTGAGCAGTTCTTC	CASSARREAEQFF
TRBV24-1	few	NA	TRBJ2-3	TGTGCCACCAGCCGGGAGGATACGCAGTATTTT	CATSREDTQYF
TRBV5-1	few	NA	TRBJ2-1	TGCGCCAGCAGCTTGTTCCAGAATGAGCAGTTCTTC	CASSLFQNEQFF
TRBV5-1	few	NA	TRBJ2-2	TGCGCCAGCGAGGAGGGCGGGGAGCTGTTTTTT	CASEEGGELFF
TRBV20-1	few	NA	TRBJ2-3	TGCAGTGCTCCCGACTCTTCAGATACGCAGTATTTT	CSAPDSSDTQYF
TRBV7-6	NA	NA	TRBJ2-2	TGTGCCAGCAGCTCCAGCGAGGGGGGGGACACCGGGGAGCTGTTTTTT	CASSSSEGGDTGELFF
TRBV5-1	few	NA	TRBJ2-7	TGCGCCAGCAGCCATCAGGGTACCTACGAGCAGTACTTC	CASSHQGTYEQYF
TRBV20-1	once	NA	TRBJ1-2	TGCAGTGCTAGCCGCGACAGCTACTATGGCTACACCTTC	CSASRDSYYGYTF
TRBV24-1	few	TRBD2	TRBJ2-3	TGTGCCACCAGTGAAGCTAGCGGGGGGGTGGCTAGCACAGATACGCAGTATTTT	CATSEASGGVASTDTQYF